The entry that follows covers one TCR beta chain sequence. These data are taken from a study of T cell changes during pregnancy in multiple sclerosis. V lost 4 bases and J 0 bases, leaving 8 bases between the germline ends. Looked up from germline, CDR1 is MNHNS and CDR2 is SASEGT. The length of the CDR3 is 14 residues. Profiling relied on immunoSEQ multiplex PCR, and the TCRdb table lists in-frame clones only, not all of them. The data hold some 110,000 clones, with about 93% observed a single time. J is TRBJ2-3 and V is TRBV6-1; D not resolved. This specimen was peripheral blood, taken in the third trimester of pregnancy. The clonotype comes from a female donor with multiple sclerosis, enrolled in a pregnancy study. CDR3 DNA sequence: TGTGCCAGCAGTGGCCAGGCTAGCACAGATACGCAGTATTTT. Encoded protein: CASSGQASTDTQYF.